The clone carrying this TCR beta chain was found a few times. Its target is unknown. In TCRdb, the 5' RACE reads were re-called with MiXCR into one record per CDR3 protein. The table includes under 300,000 distinct CDR3 sequences, around 13% detected once. The data were taken from a study of T cells after yellow fever vaccination. General study findings and limits: Clones from primary vaccination mostly reappeared after the booster (roughly 95% CD4, just over 85% CD8).

Germline CDR1 is LGHNA and CDR2 is YSLEER. The CDR3 contains 19 residues. Trimming left V 0 bases short and J 0 bases short, with 18 bases between. The V gene is TRBV4-3, the J gene TRBJ1-5; the D gene is possibly TRBD1 (5 bases). The specimen was CD4+ T cells sorted from PBMCs, collected 45 days after the yellow fever booster vaccination. The receptor's source is a man aged 30 to 45 who received the YFV17D yellow fever vaccine. CDR3 coding DNA: TGCGCCAGCAGCCAAGATGTACAGGTTGGAGGGTATAGCAATCAGCCCCAGCATTTT. It yields the protein CASSQDVQVGGYSNQPQHF.